The 9 T cell receptor beta chains listed next were all sequenced from one sample in a study of a mutant IDH1 vaccine in newly diagnosed glioma. Clones were sequenced by immunoSEQ multiplex PCR, and TCRdb holds only the in-frame ones, with some missing. The sample holds about 40,000 clones; 82% are singletons and the top ten take about 17%. Noted time point: week 47, end of study. Each vaccine dose was 300 ug of mutant IDH1 20-mer peptide, with topical imiquimod. Their cognate antigens are unknown. The sample was PBMCs, taken from a glioma patient whose treatment included an IDH1 peptide vaccine. The receptors shown here come from a man aged 18-30 years with glioma. Some clones in this sample may be carry-over from other donors' samples.

The rearrangement links TRBV12-5 to TRBJ2-7; D not certain. The ends were cut back, 1 base at V and 4 bases at J, with 14 bases in the middle. Germline V gene data show CDR1 as LGHNT and CDR2 as FRNRAP. This CDR3 is 15 amino acids long. DNA for the CDR3: TGTGCTAGTGGTTTGGCGCGCGATCCTTCATACGAGCAGTACTTC. Protein: CASGLARDPSYEQYF.

The table lists this clone with a count of one. This chain joins TRBV6-6 and TRBJ1-5; TRBD1 matches 9 bases. Trimming cost V 2 bases and J 4 bases; bases outside gene matches: 3. The CDR3 runs to 15 residues. Per germline, CDR1 MNHNY and CDR2 SVGAGI (reference sequence). CDR3 bases: TGTGCCAGCAGTTACGGGACAGGGCTTAATCAGCCCCAGCATTTT. As protein: CASSYGTGLNQPQHF.

The rearrangement uses TRBV4-2 and TRBJ2-2; unclear D gene. Trimming shortened V by 1 base and J by 0 bases, and 12 bases separated the two germline ends. Per the germline V gene, CDR1 is LGHNA and CDR2 is YNFKEQ. The CDR3 is made up of 17 amino acids. In DNA form, the CDR3 reads TGTGCCAGCAGCCAAGCAAGCCTCTCTACGAACACCGGGGAGCTGTTTTTT. The encoded protein is CASSQASLSTNTGELFF.

This rearrangement joins TRBV7-9 to TRBJ2-7; D perhaps matches TRBD1 (6 bases). The CDR3 sequence is 12 residues long. The germline gives CDR1 SEHNR, CDR2 FQNEAQ (reference sequence). Trimming cost V 5 bases and J 7 bases, with 12 bases left between them. The CDR3 is CASSHRVGEQYF. As DNA, the CDR3 is TGTGCCAGCAGCCACAGGGTTGGGGAGCAGTACTTC.

A single count supports this clone. V is TRBV2 and J is TRBJ1-1; tentative D call: TRBD1 (5 bases). CDR1 SNHLY and CDR2 FYNNEI come from the germline V gene. There are 14 residues in the CDR3. V was cut by 6 bases and J by 0 bases, with 11 bases left in between. In DNA, the CDR3 is TGTGCCAGCAGGGGCGACAGCATGAACACTGAAGCTTTCTTT. Translating it yields CASRGDSMNTEAFF.

The rearrangement links TRBV19 to TRBJ1-4; 8 bases line up with TRBD1. The V segment lost 6 bases and the J segment 11 bases; nucleotides outside the gene matches: 14. This CDR3 has 15 residues. Germline V lookup: CDR1 LNHDA, CDR2 SQIVND (reference sequence). The CDR3 region is CASSQDGQGRRKLFF. CDR3 DNA: TGTGCCAGTAGCCAAGATGGACAGGGCCGGAGGAAACTGTTTTTT.

The chain joins TRBV6-1 to TRBJ1-5; no firm D call. Germline V CDR1 and CDR2: MNHNS, SASEGT. The V end lost 4 bases, the J end lost 0 bases, and 10 bases lay between the germline ends. The CDR3 totals 15 residues. CDR3 in DNA: TGTGCCAGCAGTGGGATCTCGTATAGCAATCAGCCCCAGCATTTT. Protein sequence: CASSGISYSNQPQHF.

This chain uses TRBV5-8 with TRBJ1-4; 7 positions match TRBD1. Germline CDR1 reads SGHTS; CDR2 reads YDEGEE. The ends lost 5 bases at V and 7 bases at J; junction bases unmatched: 20. The CDR3 totals 18 residues. The CDR3 coding sequence is TGTGCCAGCAGAGGATCCGGGACAGCTCGGACCTTGGCTGAAAAACTGTTTTTT. Translating gives CASRGSGTARTLAEKLFF.

The rearrangement joins TRBV30 to TRBJ1-6; 9 nucleotides align to TRBD1. The CDR3 contains 15 residues. The junction had 12 bases not matched to a gene; V was cut back by 5 bases and J by 10 bases. CDR1 is GTSNPN and CDR2 is SVGIG in the germline V gene (reference sequence). CDR3 nucleotide sequence: TGTGCCTGGGCTATTAACAGGGGGCAGGACTCACCCCTCCACTTT. Translated, it gives CAWAINRGQDSPLHF.